The sequence of this TCR beta chain was determined in a study of CD8+CD57+ T cells in acquired aplastic anemia. The wider study: Sorted cells (CD4+ and CD8+) yielded DNA amounts that averaged around 3.1 ug.

Patients selected for sequencing had displayed CD8+CD57+ cell expansion by flow cytometry. Patients uniformly had severe acquired aplastic anemia. The study profiled TCR beta VDJ and CDR3 using genomic DNA as template. Each CDR3 protein gets one entry after TCRdb re-called the reads with MiXCR. The data contain around 500,000 distinct CDR3 sequences, about a third of them seen just once; the ten biggest clones take up nearly 0.85%. In this sample, this clonotype turned up many times. Source material: sorted CD4+, CD8+, or CD8+CD57+ T cells (not recorded which) from PBMCs. The sequence was collected from a human donor with aplastic anemia.

The CDR3 sequence: CASSMLAGNTDTQYF. CDR3 DNA: TGTGCCAGTAGTATGCTAGCGGGGAACACAGATACGCAGTATTTT. The rearrangement joins TRBV19 to TRBJ2-3, with 9 bases fitting TRBD2. Germline trimming cut 3 bases from V and 2 bases from J; bases unmatched to any gene: 3. This CDR3 contains 15 residues. Germline V gene sequence: CDR1 LNHDA, CDR2 SQIVND (reference sequence).